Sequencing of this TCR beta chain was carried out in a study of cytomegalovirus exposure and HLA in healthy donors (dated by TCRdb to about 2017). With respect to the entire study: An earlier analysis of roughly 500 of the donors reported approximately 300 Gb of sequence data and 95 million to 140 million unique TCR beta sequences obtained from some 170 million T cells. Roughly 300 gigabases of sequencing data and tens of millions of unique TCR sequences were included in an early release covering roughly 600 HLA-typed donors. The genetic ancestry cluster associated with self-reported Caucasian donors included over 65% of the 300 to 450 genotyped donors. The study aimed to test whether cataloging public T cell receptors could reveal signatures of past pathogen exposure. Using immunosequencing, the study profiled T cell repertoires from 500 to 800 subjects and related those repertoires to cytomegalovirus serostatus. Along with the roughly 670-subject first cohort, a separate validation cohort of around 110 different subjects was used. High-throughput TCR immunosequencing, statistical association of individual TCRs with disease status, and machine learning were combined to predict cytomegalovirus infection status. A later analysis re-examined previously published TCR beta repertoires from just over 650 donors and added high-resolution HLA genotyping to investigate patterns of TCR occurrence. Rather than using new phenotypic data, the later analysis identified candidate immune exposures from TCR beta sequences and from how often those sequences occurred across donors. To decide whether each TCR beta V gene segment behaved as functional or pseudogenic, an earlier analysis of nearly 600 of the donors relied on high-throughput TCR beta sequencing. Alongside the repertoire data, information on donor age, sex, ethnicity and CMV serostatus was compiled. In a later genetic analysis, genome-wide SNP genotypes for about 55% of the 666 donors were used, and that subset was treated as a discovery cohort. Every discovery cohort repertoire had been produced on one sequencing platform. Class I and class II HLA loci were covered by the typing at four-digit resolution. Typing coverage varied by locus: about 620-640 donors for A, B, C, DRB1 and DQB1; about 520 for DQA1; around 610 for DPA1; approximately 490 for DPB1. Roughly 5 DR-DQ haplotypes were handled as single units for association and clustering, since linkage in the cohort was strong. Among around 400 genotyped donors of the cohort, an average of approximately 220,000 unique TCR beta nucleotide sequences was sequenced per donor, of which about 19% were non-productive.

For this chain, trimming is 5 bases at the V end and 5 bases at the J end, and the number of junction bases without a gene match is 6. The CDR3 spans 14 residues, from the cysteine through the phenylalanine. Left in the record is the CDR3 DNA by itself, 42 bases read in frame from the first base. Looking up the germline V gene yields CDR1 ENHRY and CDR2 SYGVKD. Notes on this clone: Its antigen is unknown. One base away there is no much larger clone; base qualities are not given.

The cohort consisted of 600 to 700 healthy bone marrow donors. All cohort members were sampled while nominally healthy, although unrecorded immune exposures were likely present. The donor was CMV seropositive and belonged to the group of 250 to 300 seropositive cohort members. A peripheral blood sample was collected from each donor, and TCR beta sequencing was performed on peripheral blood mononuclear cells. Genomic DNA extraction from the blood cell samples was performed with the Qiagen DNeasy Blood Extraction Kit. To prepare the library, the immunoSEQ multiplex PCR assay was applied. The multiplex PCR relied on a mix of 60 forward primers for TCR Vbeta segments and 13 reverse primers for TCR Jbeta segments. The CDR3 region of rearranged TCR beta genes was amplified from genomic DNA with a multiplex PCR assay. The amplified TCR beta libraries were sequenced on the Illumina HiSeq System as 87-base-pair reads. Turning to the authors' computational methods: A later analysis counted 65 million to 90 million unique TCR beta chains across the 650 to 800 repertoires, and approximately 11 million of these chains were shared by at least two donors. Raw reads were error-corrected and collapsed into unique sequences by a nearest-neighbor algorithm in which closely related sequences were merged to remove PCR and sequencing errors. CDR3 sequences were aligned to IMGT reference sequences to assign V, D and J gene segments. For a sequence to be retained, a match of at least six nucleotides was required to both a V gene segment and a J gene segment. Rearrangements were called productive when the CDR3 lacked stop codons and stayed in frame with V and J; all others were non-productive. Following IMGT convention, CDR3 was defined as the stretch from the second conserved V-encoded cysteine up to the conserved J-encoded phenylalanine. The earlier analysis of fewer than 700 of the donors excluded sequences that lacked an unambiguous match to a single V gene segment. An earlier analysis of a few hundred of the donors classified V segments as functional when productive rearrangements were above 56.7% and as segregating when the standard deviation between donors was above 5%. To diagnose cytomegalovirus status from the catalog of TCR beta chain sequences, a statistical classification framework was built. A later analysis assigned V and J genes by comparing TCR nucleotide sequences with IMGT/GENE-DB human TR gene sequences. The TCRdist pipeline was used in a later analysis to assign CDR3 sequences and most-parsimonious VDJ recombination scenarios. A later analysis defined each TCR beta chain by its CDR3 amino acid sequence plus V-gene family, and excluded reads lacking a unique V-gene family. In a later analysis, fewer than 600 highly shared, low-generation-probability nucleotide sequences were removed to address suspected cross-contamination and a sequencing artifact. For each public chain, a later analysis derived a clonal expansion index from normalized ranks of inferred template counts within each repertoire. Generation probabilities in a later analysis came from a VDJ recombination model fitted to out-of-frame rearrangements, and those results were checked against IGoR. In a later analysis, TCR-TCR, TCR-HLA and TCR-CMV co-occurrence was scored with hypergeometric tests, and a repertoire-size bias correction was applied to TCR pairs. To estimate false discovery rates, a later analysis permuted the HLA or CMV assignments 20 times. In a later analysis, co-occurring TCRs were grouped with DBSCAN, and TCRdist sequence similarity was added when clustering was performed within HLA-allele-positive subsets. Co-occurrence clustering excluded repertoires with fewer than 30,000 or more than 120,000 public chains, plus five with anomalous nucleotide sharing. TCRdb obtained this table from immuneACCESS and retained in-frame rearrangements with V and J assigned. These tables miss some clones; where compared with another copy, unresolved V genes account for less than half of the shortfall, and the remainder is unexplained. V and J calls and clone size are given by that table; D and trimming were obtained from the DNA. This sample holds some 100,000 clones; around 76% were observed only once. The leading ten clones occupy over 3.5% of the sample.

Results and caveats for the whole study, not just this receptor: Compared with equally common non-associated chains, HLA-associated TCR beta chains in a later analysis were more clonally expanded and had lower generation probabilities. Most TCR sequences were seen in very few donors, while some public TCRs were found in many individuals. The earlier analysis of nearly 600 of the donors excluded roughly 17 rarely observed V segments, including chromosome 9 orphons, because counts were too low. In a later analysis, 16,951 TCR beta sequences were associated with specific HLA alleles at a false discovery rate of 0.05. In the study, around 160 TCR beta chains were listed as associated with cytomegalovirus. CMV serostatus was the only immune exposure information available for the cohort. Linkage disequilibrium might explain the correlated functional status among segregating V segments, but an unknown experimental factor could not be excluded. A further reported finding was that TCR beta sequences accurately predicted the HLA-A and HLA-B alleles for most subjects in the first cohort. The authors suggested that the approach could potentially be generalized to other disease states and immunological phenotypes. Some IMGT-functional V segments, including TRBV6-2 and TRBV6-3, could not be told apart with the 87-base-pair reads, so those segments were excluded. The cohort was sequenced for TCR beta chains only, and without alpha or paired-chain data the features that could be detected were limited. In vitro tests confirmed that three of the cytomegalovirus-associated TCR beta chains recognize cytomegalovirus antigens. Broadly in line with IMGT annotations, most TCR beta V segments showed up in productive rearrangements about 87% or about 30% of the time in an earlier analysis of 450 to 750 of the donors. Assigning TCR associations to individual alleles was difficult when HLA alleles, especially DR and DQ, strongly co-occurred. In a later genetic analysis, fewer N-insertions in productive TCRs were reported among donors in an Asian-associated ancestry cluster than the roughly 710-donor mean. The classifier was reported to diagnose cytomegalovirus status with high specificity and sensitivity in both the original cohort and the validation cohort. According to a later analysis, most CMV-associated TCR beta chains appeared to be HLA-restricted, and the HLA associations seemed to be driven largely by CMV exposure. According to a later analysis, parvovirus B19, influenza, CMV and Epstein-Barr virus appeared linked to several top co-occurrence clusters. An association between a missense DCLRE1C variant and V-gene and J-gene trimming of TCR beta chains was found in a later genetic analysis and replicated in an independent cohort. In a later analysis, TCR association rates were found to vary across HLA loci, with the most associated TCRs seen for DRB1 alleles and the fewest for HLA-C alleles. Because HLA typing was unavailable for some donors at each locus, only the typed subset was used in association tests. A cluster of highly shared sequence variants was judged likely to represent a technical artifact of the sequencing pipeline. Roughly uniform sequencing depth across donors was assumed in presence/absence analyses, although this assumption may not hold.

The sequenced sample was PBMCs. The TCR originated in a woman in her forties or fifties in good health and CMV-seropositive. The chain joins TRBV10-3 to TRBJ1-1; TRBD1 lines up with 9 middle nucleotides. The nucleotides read TGTGCCATCAGTCCCCCGGGACAGGGAACTGAAGCTTTCTTT. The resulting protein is CAISPPGQGTEAFF.